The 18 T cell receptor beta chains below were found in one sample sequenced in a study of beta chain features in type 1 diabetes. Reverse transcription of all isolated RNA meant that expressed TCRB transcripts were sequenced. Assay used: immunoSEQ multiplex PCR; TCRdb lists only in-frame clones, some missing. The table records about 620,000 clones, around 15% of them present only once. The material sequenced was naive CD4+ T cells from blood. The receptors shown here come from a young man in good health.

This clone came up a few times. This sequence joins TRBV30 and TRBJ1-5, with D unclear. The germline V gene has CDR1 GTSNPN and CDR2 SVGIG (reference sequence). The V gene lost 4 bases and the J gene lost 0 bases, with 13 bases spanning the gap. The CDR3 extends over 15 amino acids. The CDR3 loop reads CAWKVGQLSNQPQHF. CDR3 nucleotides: TGTGCCTGGAAAGTTGGGCAGCTTAGCAATCAGCCCCAGCATTTT.

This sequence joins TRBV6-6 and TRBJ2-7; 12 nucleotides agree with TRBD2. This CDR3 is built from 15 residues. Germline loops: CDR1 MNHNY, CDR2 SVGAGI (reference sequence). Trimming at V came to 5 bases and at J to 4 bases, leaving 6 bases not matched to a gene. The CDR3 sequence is CASSPTSGSDYEQYF. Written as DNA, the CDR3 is TGTGCCAGCAGTCCGACTAGCGGGAGTGATTACGAGCAGTACTTC.

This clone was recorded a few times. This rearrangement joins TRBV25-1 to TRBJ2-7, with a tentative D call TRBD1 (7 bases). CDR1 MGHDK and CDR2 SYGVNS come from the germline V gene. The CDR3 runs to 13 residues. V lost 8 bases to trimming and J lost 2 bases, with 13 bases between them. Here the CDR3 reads CASQGGKPYEQYF. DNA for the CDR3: TGTGCCAGCCAGGGGGGCAAACCCTACGAGCAGTACTTC.

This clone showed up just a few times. The CDR3 spells CASSVGQELAKNIQYF. In DNA form, the CDR3 reads TGTGCCAGCAGTGTGGGACAGGAACTAGCCAAAAACATTCAGTACTTC. The V and J genes are TRBV25-1 and TRBJ2-4, with 8 bases aligning to TRBD1. The CDR3 runs to 16 residues. Germline CDR1 MGHDK, CDR2 SYGVNS. The trim removed 4 bases at V and 0 bases at J, leaving 5 bases unmatched.

As DNA, the CDR3 is TGTGCCAGCAGCTTACAGGAGAATCAGCCCCAGCATTTT. Translation: CASSLQENQPQHF. V and J are TRBV7-7 and TRBJ1-5; no firm D call. The germline V gene has CDR1 SSHAT and CDR2 FNYEAQ (reference sequence). This CDR3 is 13 amino acids long. V was clipped by 2 bases and J by 4 bases, with 6 bases between them.

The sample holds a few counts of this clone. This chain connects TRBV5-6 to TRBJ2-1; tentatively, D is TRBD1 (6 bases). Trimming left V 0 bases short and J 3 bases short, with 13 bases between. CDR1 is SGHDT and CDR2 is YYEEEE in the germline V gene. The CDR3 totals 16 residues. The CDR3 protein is CASSLETGKNYNEQFF. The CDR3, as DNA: TGTGCCAGCAGCTTGGAGACAGGTAAAAACTACAATGAGCAGTTCTTC.

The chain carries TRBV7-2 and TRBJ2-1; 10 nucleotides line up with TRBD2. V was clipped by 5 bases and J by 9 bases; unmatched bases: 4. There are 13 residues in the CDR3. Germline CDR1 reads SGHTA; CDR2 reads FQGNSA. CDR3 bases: TGTGCCAGCAGCCCAGAGCGGGAGGGTGAGCAGTTCTTC. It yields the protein CASSPEREGEQFF.

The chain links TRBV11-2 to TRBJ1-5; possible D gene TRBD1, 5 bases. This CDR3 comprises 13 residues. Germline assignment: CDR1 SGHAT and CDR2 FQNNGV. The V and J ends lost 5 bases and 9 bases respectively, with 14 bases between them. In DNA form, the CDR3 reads TGTGCCAGCAGCACTCAGGGCGCAGGGCCCCAGCATTTT. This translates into CASSTQGAGPQHF.

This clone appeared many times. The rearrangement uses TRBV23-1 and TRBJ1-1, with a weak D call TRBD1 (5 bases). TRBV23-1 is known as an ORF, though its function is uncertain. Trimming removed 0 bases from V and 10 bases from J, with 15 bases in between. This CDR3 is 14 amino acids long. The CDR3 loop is CASSQSGRQGGAFF. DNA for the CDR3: TGCGCCAGCAGTCAATCGGGCAGGCAGGGCGGAGCTTTCTTT.

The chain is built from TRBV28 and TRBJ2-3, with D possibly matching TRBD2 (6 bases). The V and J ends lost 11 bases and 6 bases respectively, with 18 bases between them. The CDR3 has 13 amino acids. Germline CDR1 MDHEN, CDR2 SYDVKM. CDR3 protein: CACFAGRIDTQYF. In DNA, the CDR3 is TGTGCCTGCTTTGCGGGGCGTATCGATACGCAGTATTTT.

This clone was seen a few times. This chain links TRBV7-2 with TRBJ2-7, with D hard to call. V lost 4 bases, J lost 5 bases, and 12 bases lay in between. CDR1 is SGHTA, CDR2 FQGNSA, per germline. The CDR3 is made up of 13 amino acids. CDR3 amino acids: CASSSRRTHEQYF. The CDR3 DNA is TGTGCCAGCAGCTCAAGACGTACCCACGAGCAGTACTTC.

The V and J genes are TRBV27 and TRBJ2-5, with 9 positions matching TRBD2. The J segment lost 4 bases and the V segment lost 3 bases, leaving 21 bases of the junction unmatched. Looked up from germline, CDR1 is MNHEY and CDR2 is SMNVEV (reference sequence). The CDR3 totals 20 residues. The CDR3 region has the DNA TGTGCCAGCAGTTTGCGTATGGCGGGGGGGCCCCGGGTATCGTTAGAGACCCAGTACTTC. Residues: CASSLRMAGGPRVSLETQYF.

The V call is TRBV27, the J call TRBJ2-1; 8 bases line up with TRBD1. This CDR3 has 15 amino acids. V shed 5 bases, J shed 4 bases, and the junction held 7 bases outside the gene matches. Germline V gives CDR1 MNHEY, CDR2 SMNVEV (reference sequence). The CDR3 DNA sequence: TGTGCCAGCAGTCCCCGCCGGGACAGGTACAATGAGCAGTTCTTC. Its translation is CASSPRRDRYNEQFF.

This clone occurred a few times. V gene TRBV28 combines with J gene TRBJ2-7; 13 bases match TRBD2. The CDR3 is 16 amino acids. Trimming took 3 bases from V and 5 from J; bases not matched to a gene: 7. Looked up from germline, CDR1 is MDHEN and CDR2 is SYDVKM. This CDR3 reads CASSFSGLAGANEQYF. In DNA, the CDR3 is TGTGCCAGCAGTTTTTCCGGACTAGCGGGAGCAAACGAGCAGTACTTC.

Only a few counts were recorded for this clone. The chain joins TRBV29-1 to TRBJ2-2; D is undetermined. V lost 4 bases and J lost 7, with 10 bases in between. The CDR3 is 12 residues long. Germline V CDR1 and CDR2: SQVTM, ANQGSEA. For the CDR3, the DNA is TGCAGCGTTGGGCAGGCCTACGGGGAGCTGTTTTTT. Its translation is CSVGQAYGELFF.

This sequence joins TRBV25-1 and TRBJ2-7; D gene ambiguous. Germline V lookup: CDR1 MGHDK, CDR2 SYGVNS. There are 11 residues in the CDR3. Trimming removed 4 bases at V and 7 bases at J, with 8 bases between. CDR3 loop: CASSGFTEQYF. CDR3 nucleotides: TGTGCCAGCAGTGGCTTCACTGAGCAGTACTTC.

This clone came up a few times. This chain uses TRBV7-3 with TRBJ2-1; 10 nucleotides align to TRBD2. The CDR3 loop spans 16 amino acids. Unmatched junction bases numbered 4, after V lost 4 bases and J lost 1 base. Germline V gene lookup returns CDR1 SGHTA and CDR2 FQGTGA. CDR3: CASSSQLAGSYNEQFF. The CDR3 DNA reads TGTGCCAGCAGCTCGCAACTAGCGGGGTCCTACAATGAGCAGTTCTTC.

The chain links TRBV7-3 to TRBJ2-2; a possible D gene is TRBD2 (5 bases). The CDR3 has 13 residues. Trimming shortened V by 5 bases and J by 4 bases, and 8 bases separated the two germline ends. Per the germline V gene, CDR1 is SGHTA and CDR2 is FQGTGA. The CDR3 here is CASSRGSTGELFF. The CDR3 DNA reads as TGTGCCAGCAGCCGGGGAAGCACCGGGGAGCTGTTTTTT.